The TCR beta chain under discussion was sequenced for a study of patients and donors after allogeneic stem cell transplantation. TCRdb ran MiXCR on the RT-PCR reads and lists one entry per CDR3 protein. The sample includes hundreds of thousands of distinct CDR3 sequences, approximately 16% of them seen just once. Deletions cut 5 bases from V and 6 bases from J, with 5 bases between. CDR1 SGHAT and CDR2 FQNNGV come from the germline V gene. CDR3 length: 10 amino acids. The sequenced sample consisted of blood, either unsorted or a sorted T cell fraction (not recorded which). The sequence derives from a human donor who was either an allogeneic HSCT recipient or a stem cell or donor lymphocyte infusion donor (not recorded which). It is not recorded whose cells these are; they may come from a transplant donor. The chain has TRBV11-2 and TRBJ2-7; D not resolved. This CDR3 is CASSRAEQYF. The DNA of the CDR3 is TGTGCCAGCAGCCGGGCCGAGCAGTACTTC.